These T cell receptor beta chains were read from a single sample in a study of shared clonotypes between healthy human individuals. The table came from immunoSEQ multiplex PCR; TCRdb's copy has only in-frame clones and leaves some out. The table lists some 2.1 million clones, about 95% of them singletons. The sequencing sample was made of naive CD8+ T cells sorted from blood. Receptors were obtained from a man aged 18 to 29 in good health. Each CDR3 is given with its conserved first and last residue. A D gene is named only where the DNA matches it firmly.

>-|TRBV7-9|TRBJ2-5
CASSLPRPGLAVETQYF
TGTGCCAGCAGCCTCCCTAGGCCCGGGCTAGCTGTAGAGACCCAGTACTTC
>TRBD2|TRBV7-9|TRBJ2-3
CASSSSGTSGTDTQYF
TGTGCCAGCAGCTCCTCCGGGACTAGCGGGACAGATACGCAGTATTTT
>TRBD1|TRBV28|TRBJ2-7
CASSGTGSSYEQYF
TGTGCCAGCAGTGGGACAGGGTCATCCTACGAGCAGTACTTC
>TRBD1|TRBV7-9|TRBJ2-1
CASSDGTGSSNEQFF
TGTGCCAGCAGCGATGGGACAGGGTCAAGCAATGAGCAGTTCTTC
>-|TRBV4-1|TRBJ2-7
CASSQAPSSYEQYF
TGCGCCAGCAGCCAAGCCCCTAGTTCCTACGAGCAGTACTTC
>-|TRBV5-6|TRBJ1-1
CASSDWMNTEAFF
TGTGCCAGCAGCGATTGGATGAACACTGAAGCTTTCTTT
>TRBD1|TRBV9|TRBJ2-2
CASSVAGGYGELFF
TGTGCCAGCAGCGTAGCAGGGGGTTACGGGGAGCTGTTTTTT
>TRBD2|TRBV9|TRBJ2-1
CASSTKATSGRYNEQFF
TGTGCCAGCAGCACGAAGGCGACTAGCGGGAGATACAATGAGCAGTTCTTC
>TRBD1|TRBV10-3|TRBJ2-3
CAISATGGGTDTQYF
TGTGCCATCAGTGCAACAGGGGGCGGCACAGATACGCAGTATTTT
>-|TRBV4-1|TRBJ2-5
CASSQELAQETQYF
TGCGCCAGCAGCCAGGAACTAGCCCAAGAGACCCAGTACTTC
>-|TRBV5-6|TRBJ1-4
CASSLGLEAEKLFF
TGTGCCAGCAGCTTGGGGTTGGAGGCTGAAAAACTGTTTTTT
>-|TRBV4-1|TRBJ2-1
CASSQDEPGLQGKLF
TGCGCCAGCAGCCAAGATGAACCCGGGTTACAGGGTAAGCTCTTC
>-|TRBV5-6|TRBJ1-2
CASSPGQPNYGYTF
TGTGCCAGCAGCCCCGGACAGCCTAACTATGGCTACACCTTC
>-|TRBV4-3|TRBJ2-1
CASSPIPGNEQFF
TGCGCCAGCAGCCCGATCCCGGGGAATGAGCAGTTCTTC
>-|TRBV7-2|TRBJ2-7
CASSVITAGPASYEQYF
TGTGCCAGCAGCGTCATAACGGCAGGGCCGGCCTCCTACGAGCAGTACTTC
>-|TRBV11-2|TRBJ1-1
CASSPGAEAFF
TGTGCCAGCAGCCCCGGCGCTGAAGCTTTCTTT
>-|TRBV5-4|TRBJ1-5
CASSLGGINQPQHF
TGTGCCAGCAGCTTGGGAGGGATCAATCAGCCCCAGCATTTT
>TRBD2|TRBV5-1|TRBJ2-7
CASSRSGGASEQYF
TGCGCCAGCAGCAGGAGCGGGGGGGCCTCCGAGCAGTACTTC
>-|TRBV7-3|TRBJ1-2
CASSLNSPSDPYGYTF
TGTGCCAGCAGCTTAAACAGCCCGTCAGACCCCTATGGCTACACCTTC
>-|TRBV30|TRBJ1-2
CAWSTRDGYGYTF
TGTGCCTGGAGTACCCGGGACGGTTATGGCTACACCTTC
>-|TRBV30|TRBJ1-1
CAWRQGWTEAFF
TGTGCCTGGAGACAGGGCTGGACTGAAGCTTTCTTT
>-|TRBV4-3|TRBJ2-7
CASSQDPGSVYEQYF
TGCGCCAGCAGCCAAGATCCGGGGTCGGTATACGAGCAGTACTTC
>TRBD2|TRBV28|TRBJ2-3
CASSPSGRGVFTDTQYF
TGTGCCAGCAGTCCCTCTGGGCGGGGGGTCTTCACAGATACGCAGTATTTT
>TRBD1|TRBV4-1|TRBJ2-7
CASSHGTVDGDGSYEQYF
TGCGCCAGCAGCCACGGGACAGTCGATGGGGATGGTTCCTACGAGCAGTACTTC
>TRBD2|TRBV11-2|TRBJ2-5
CASQLGLAAGETQYF
TGTGCCAGTCAGCTGGGGCTAGCGGCGGGGGAGACCCAGTACTTC
>-|TRBV7-9|TRBJ2-7
CASSTPQEPSYEQYF
TGTGCCAGCAGCACCCCACAGGAGCCCTCCTACGAGCAGTACTTC
>-|TRBV25-1|TRBJ2-1
CASNEGYNEQFF
TGTGCCAGCAACGAAGGGTACAATGAGCAGTTCTTC
>-|TRBV7-8|TRBJ2-1
CASSMTLTSQEDEQFF
TGTGCCAGCAGCATGACCTTGACGAGCCAGGAAGATGAGCAGTTCTTC
>-|TRBV6-5|TRBJ2-7
CASSYSSRDYEQYF
TGTGCCAGCAGTTACTCGTCCAGGGACTACGAGCAGTACTTC
>-|TRBV28|TRBJ1-4
CASSLAQEGTNEKLFF
TGTGCCAGCAGTTTGGCGCAGGAGGGGACTAATGAAAAACTGTTTTTT
>TRBD2|TRBV2|TRBJ2-7
CASDSPEGSGTLFYEQYF
TGTGCCAGCGATTCTCCGGAGGGTAGCGGGACTCTCTTTTACGAGCAGTACTTC